What follows is one T cell receptor beta chain and its context. Antigen unknown. Libraries were prepared by immunoSEQ multiplex PCR; TCRdb keeps only in-frame clonotypes and omits some of them. The profile shows roughly 110,000 clones, about 88% of them singletons. This specimen belongs to a study of cytomegalovirus exposure and HLA in healthy donors. In the study overall: The roughly 110 validation repertoires used the same platform as the approximately 700 first-cohort repertoires (as reported by a later analysis).

General study findings and limits: Rarity characterized most TCR sequences, yet some public TCRs appeared in many donors.

V shed 7 bases and J shed 1 base, with 11 bases lying between them. The CDR3 is made up of 14 amino acids. CDR1 and CDR2 from the germline V gene are MNHEY and SVGAGI. The origin of this receptor is a young woman in good health and CMV-seropositive. This sequence joins TRBV6-5 and TRBJ1-5; D is unresolved. Material: PBMCs. The CDR3 loop is CASKSSGSNQPQHF. The CDR3 DNA reads TGTGCCAGCAAGTCCTCGGGGAGCAATCAGCCCCAGCATTTT.